The 32 T cell receptor beta chains below all came from one sample that was sequenced in a study of molecular identifiers for immune sequencing clone quantification. TCRdb re-called the PCR reads through MiXCR, storing one row per CDR3 protein. The top ten hold around 0.79% of the sample, which has about half a million distinct CDR3 sequences, 25% seen once. Source material: naive CD8+ T cells from blood, with Jurkat cell RNA spiked in. Subset reported: FACS-sorted CD8+CD4-CCR7+CD45RA+ naive T cells. The receptors were gathered from a human donor in good health. Some libraries in this study had Jurkat cell RNA spiked in.

In this sample, this clonotype turned up many times. The chain couples TRBV28 to TRBJ2-3; unclear D gene. Germline CDR1 and CDR2: MDHEN and SYDVKM. Trimming pared 5 bases from V and 1 base from J, leaving 10 bases between. CDR3 size: 14 residues. For the CDR3, the DNA is TGTGCCAGCAGTACCACCCTACGCACAGATACGCAGTATTTT. Its translation: CASSTTLRTDTQYF. Based on the CDR3 plus reference TRBV28 and TRBJ2-3, the full variable domain is DVKVTQSSRYLVKRTGEKVFLECVQDMDHENMFWYRQDPGLGLRLIYFSYDVKMKEKGDIPEGYSVSREKKERFSLILESASTNQTSMYLCASSTTLRTDTQYFGPGTRLTVL.

Many counts were recorded for this clonotype. The chain links TRBV13 to TRBJ2-2; TRBD1 matches 9 bases. The V gene's germline CDR1 is PRHDT and CDR2 FYEKMQ (reference sequence). This CDR3 has 17 amino acids. Unmatched junction bases numbered 12, after V lost 5 bases and J lost 5 bases. CDR3 sequence: CASSPTTGTGRTGELFF. The CDR3 DNA follows: TGTGCCAGCAGCCCAACAACTGGGACAGGGAGGACCGGGGAGCTGTTTTTT. Full variable domain (rest looked up from reference TRBV13 and TRBJ2-2): AAGVIQSPRHLIKEKRETATLKCYPIPRHDTVYWYQQGPGQDPQFLISFYEKMQSDKGSIPDRFSAQQFSDYHSELNMSSLELGDSALYFCASSPTTGTGRTGELFFGEGSRLTVL.

The chain combines TRBV7-9 with TRBJ2-7; D remains ambiguous. There are 16 residues in the CDR3. Trimming removed 5 bases from V and 2 bases from J, with 19 bases in between. The germline V gene encodes CDR1 SEHNR and CDR2 FQNEAQ (reference sequence). The CDR3 spells CASSLSGQRITYEQYF. The CDR3 DNA reads as TGTGCCAGCAGCCTATCGGGCCAGAGAATAACCTACGAGCAGTACTTC.

This clonotype was seen a few times. The chain couples TRBV6-2 or TRBV6-3 to TRBJ1-1; the D gene is possibly TRBD1 (5 bases). The CDR3 runs 14 residues. V shed 6 bases and J shed 0 bases, with 11 bases lying between them. From germline, CDR1 is MNHEY and CDR2 SVGEGT. The CDR3 nucleotides are TGTGCCAGCAGGCAGCCGGGGGTGAACACTGAAGCTTTCTTT. This translates into CASRQPGVNTEAFF.

Comments on this clonotype: Since a much larger clone is just one base distant, this may be a read error. A read error is likely, as this CDR3 ends without the conserved phenylalanine or tryptophan. The chain links TRBV6-2 or TRBV6-3 to TRBJ2-6; no firm D call. This CDR3 spans 14 amino acids. With 3 bases removed from V and 2 bases from J, the gap between germline ends came to 5 bases. Germline CDR1 and CDR2: MNHEY and SVGEGT. The CDR3 DNA reads as TGTGCCAGCAGTTATGAAGCTGGGGCCAACGTCCTGACTTCC. It encodes CASSYEAGANVLTS.

This clonotype was detected only a few times. The chain links TRBV6-5 to TRBJ2-3; perhaps TRBD2 as D (5 bases). The germline V gene encodes CDR1 MNHEY and CDR2 SVGAGI. V was trimmed by 0 bases and J by 4 bases, leaving 8 bases between them. The CDR3 length is 14 residues. DNA of the CDR3: TGTGCCAGCAGTTACTCACCGAGGGCAGATACGCAGTATTTT. Amino acids: CASSYSPRADTQYF.

This clonotype came up a few times. The chain uses TRBV20-1 and TRBJ2-1; possibly TRBD2 for D (5 bases). V was clipped by 2 bases and J by 7 bases, with 12 bases between them. This CDR3 is built from 13 residues. Germline-derived CDR1 and CDR2 are DFQATT and SNEGSKA (reference sequence). CDR3 region: CSARFGSWNEQFF. The DNA of the CDR3 is TGCAGTGCTAGATTTGGGAGTTGGAATGAGCAGTTCTTC.

Details on this clonotype: Being one base from a much bigger clone, this may be a read error. The V call is TRBV7-8, the J call TRBJ2-5, with TRBD1 identical over 8 bases. This CDR3 contains 16 residues. In germline, CDR1 is SGHVS, CDR2 FQNEAQ. CDR3: CANSTNRDRIQETQYF. The CDR3 DNA follows: TGTGCCAACAGCACTAACCGGGACAGGATTCAAGAGACCCAGTACTTC.

This clonotype has only a few counts. The rearrangement uses TRBV27 and TRBJ2-7; 13 bases are shared with TRBD2. Per germline, CDR1 MNHEY and CDR2 SMNVEV (reference sequence). This CDR3 comprises 17 residues. The V and J ends lost 5 bases and 3 bases, in that order; junction bases with no gene match: 10. The CDR3 spells CASSPPLGLAGDYEQYF. The CDR3 DNA sequence: TGTGCCAGCAGTCCCCCCCTTGGACTAGCGGGGGACTACGAGCAGTACTTC.

This rearrangement joins TRBV19 to TRBJ2-1, with 9 bases lining up with TRBD2. From germline, CDR1 is LNHDA and CDR2 SQIVND (reference sequence). Germline trimming cut 0 bases from V and 7 bases from J; bases unmatched to any gene: 7. The CDR3 is made up of 16 amino acids. CDR3 sequence reads: CASSIDPQGLANEQFF. DNA for the CDR3: TGTGCCAGTAGTATAGATCCCCAAGGACTAGCGAATGAGCAGTTCTTC.

V is TRBV14 and J is TRBJ1-3; D is possibly TRBD1 (6 bases). The ends were cut back, 4 bases at V and 0 bases at J, with 13 bases in the middle. Germline V gene data show CDR1 as SGHDN and CDR2 as FVKESK. This CDR3 comprises 16 residues. In nucleotides, the CDR3 is TGTGCCAGCAGCCTCCGACAGGCTATCTCTGGAAACACCATATATTTT. This encodes CASSLRQAISGNTIYF.

At least ten counts were recorded for this clonotype. V and J are TRBV19 and TRBJ2-2, with 9 bases fitting TRBD1. The germline V gene encodes CDR1 LNHDA and CDR2 SQIVND (reference sequence). The trim removed 3 bases at V and 1 base at J, leaving 0 bases unmatched. The CDR3 loop spans 15 amino acids. DNA for the CDR3: TGTGCCAGTAGTATGGGACAGGGGAACACCGGGGAGCTGTTTTTT. Protein product: CASSMGQGNTGELFF.

This sequence joins TRBV2 and TRBJ2-7; D may be TRBD1 (6 bases). Germline values: CDR1 SNHLY, CDR2 FYNNEI. The length of the CDR3 is 15 residues. The ends were cut back, 6 bases at V and 5 bases at J, with 20 bases in the middle. The CDR3 region has the DNA TGTGCCAGCAGGCCGGGGCAGGGGAGTCCCCACGAGCAGTACTTC. It specifies CASRPGQGSPHEQYF.

About this clonotype itself: Mismatch with germline at one junction end may stem from a read error. J is TRBJ2-3 and V is TRBV7-6; weak D call: TRBD2 (7 bases). CDR1 is SGHVS and CDR2 is FNYEAQ in the germline V gene. The CDR3 has 14 amino acids. CDR3 in DNA: TGTGCCAGCTGGGGGGGGGGCCGCGCAGATAAGCAGTATTTT. Amino acid sequence: CASWGGGRADKQYF.

The chain carries TRBV12-3 or TRBV12-4 and TRBJ1-2; no clear D. This CDR3 spans 12 amino acids. Trimming pared 6 bases from V and 6 bases from J, leaving 11 bases between. The CDR3 here is CASSPDRHGYTF. The DNA of the CDR3 is TGTGCCAGCAGCCCCGACCGGCATGGCTACACCTTC.

This clonotype appeared a single time. A much larger clone differs from this one at a single base, so this may be a read error. The rearrangement links TRBV6-6 to TRBJ1-1; 9 positions match TRBD1. The germline CDR1 and CDR2 sequences are MNHNY and SVGAGI (reference sequence). J was trimmed by 6 bases and V by 2 bases; bases with no gene match: 4. This CDR3 contains 14 residues. The CDR3 loop reads CASSYTDRGAEAFF. The CDR3 DNA reads TGTGCCAGCAGTTACACGGACAGGGGAGCTGAAGCTTTCTTT.

This clonotype turned up a few times. As the CDR3 is not closed by the conserved phenylalanine or tryptophan, this likely results from a read error. The chain links TRBV6-2 or TRBV6-3 to TRBJ2-7, with 7 nucleotides matching TRBD1. The V segment lost 4 bases and the J segment 2 bases; nucleotides outside the gene matches: 2. The CDR3 runs to 13 residues. The V gene's germline CDR1 is MNHEY and CDR2 SVGEGT. The CDR3 sequence is CASSWGQPYEQYI. Here the CDR3 DNA reads TGTGCCAGCAGTTGGGGACAGCCCTACGAGCAGTACATC.

As to this clonotype: This may come from a read error, since a much larger clone is one base off. The chain has TRBV7-9 and TRBJ1-1; D unresolved. With 8 bases removed from V and 2 bases from J, the gap between germline ends came to 15 bases. Germline-derived CDR1 and CDR2 are SEHNR and FQNEAQ (reference sequence). The CDR3 is 14 amino acids. CDR3 loop: CASGTVPTNTEAFF. The CDR3, as DNA: TGTGCCAGCGGCACCGTCCCCACCAACACTGAAGCTTTCTTT.

The genes are TRBV7-3 and TRBJ2-5, with no clear D. The germline CDR1 and CDR2 sequences are SGHTA and FQGTGA. Trimming shortened V by 1 base and J by 5 bases, and 14 bases separated the two germline ends. The CDR3 runs to 15 residues. CDR3 DNA: TGTGCCAGCAGCTTAAACCCGGGCACCGTTGAGACCCAGTACTTC. Translating gives CASSLNPGTVETQYF. Full variable domain (rest looked up from reference TRBV7-3 and TRBJ2-5): GAGVSQTPSNKVTEKGKYVELRCDPISGHTALYWYRQSLGQGPEFLIYFQGTGAADDSGLPNDRFFAVRPEGSVSTLKIQRTERGDSAVYLCASSLNPGTVETQYFGPGTRLLVL.

This clonotype was counted many times. CDR3: CASSISKNNEQFF. The CDR3 DNA reads as TGTGCCAGTAGTATATCTAAGAACAATGAGCAGTTCTTC. This rearrangement joins TRBV19 to TRBJ2-1; unclear D gene. The CDR3 is 13 amino acids. Germline V CDR1 and CDR2: LNHDA, SQIVND (reference sequence). Trimming removed 2 bases from V and 5 bases from J, with 7 bases in between.

This clonotype has just a few counts. The chain employs TRBV7-2 and TRBJ1-6; no clear D. Germline CDR1 and CDR2: SGHTA and FQGNSA. The CDR3 loop spans 15 amino acids. The V end was cut by 4 bases, the J end by 4 bases, with 11 bases between. The CDR3 DNA follows: TGTGCCAGCAGCTCCGGCGAGTATTATAATTCACCCCTCCACTTT. It is translated as CASSSGEYYNSPLHF.

The rearrangement links TRBV7-7 to TRBJ2-1; 9 nucleotides align to TRBD2. Germline V gene data show CDR1 as SSHAT and CDR2 as FNYEAQ (reference sequence). This CDR3 is built from 16 residues. V was pared by 9 bases and J by 4 bases, with 13 bases of the junction left unmatched. In DNA, the CDR3 is TGTGCCAGACAAAACACAGGGACTAGCCGATACAATGAGCAGTTCTTC. Protein sequence: CARQNTGTSRYNEQFF.

CDR3 DNA: TGTGCCAGCAGTTTATTGGAGGGGAGTAGCTACGAGCAGTACTTC. As protein: CASSLLEGSSYEQYF. V usage is TRBV28 and J usage is TRBJ2-7, with D possibly TRBD2 on 6 matching bases. Germline V lookup: CDR1 MDHEN, CDR2 SYDVKM. There are 15 residues in the CDR3. V shed 1 base and J shed 3 bases, with 13 bases lying between them.

This clonotype has a handful of counts. J is TRBJ1-3 and V is TRBV4-1; D unresolved. Per the germline V gene, CDR1 is MGHRA and CDR2 is YSYEKL. The ends were cut back, 0 bases at V and 16 bases at J, with 13 bases in the middle. CDR3 length equals 12 residues. For the CDR3, the DNA is TGCGCCAGCAGCCAAGATTTCAGGCGCTGCTATTTT. Protein: CASSQDFRRCYF.

This chain joins TRBV12-3 or TRBV12-4 and TRBJ2-1; tentatively, D is TRBD2 (5 bases). V dropped 4 bases and J dropped 2 bases, with 9 bases sitting between them. The CDR3 is made up of 14 amino acids. The CDR3 nucleotides read TGTGCCAGCAGTTGGACTTCTCCCTACAATGAGCAGTTCTTC. This codes for CASSWTSPYNEQFF.

This chain links TRBV29-1 with TRBJ2-1; a weak D match, TRBD2 (5 bases). The CDR3 extends over 11 amino acids. Trimming removed 4 bases at V and 9 bases at J, with 10 bases between. Looked up from germline, CDR1 is SQVTM and CDR2 is ANQGSEA. CDR3 protein: CSVVKEGEQFF. DNA of the CDR3: TGCAGCGTTGTCAAAGAGGGTGAGCAGTTCTTC.

The chain uses TRBV9 and TRBJ2-1; D is ambiguous. V was shortened by 4 bases and J by 8 bases, with 16 bases between the two germline ends. CDR1 is SGDLS and CDR2 is YYNGEE in the germline V gene. The CDR3 consists of 14 residues. The CDR3 nucleotides read TGTGCCAGCAGCCCCCAGGTCAAGGACGATGAGCAGTTCTTC. Protein product: CASSPQVKDDEQFF.

J is TRBJ2-1 and V is TRBV20-1; TRBD2 matches 13 bases. V lost 1 base, J lost 8 bases, and 8 bases stayed unmatched. The germline V gene has CDR1 DFQATT and CDR2 SNEGSKA (reference sequence). The CDR3 runs 16 residues. CDR3 sequence (DNA): TGCAGTGCTAGAGTACACTGGACTAGCGGGAGTCATGAGCAGTTCTTC. Encoded protein: CSARVHWTSGSHEQFF.

The sample holds a few counts of this clonotype. The J gene is TRBJ2-2, the V gene TRBV6-5; D perhaps matches TRBD1 (5 bases). The V gene lost 8 bases and the J gene lost 6 bases, with 19 bases spanning the gap. This CDR3 has 15 residues. Per germline, CDR1 MNHEY and CDR2 SVGAGI. The CDR3 DNA reads as TGTGCCAGCCTCCCCTACAAGGGGTTTCCCGGGGAGCTGTTTTTT. This sequence encodes CASLPYKGFPGELFF.

This clonotype appeared a few times. The chain has TRBV5-4 and TRBJ2-1; 7 bases agree with TRBD1. J was trimmed by 8 bases and V by 5 bases; bases with no gene match: 16. The CDR3 totals 16 residues. Germline CDR1 and CDR2: SGHNT and YYREEE (reference sequence). The CDR3 DNA reads as TGTGCCAGCAGATCTACGACAGGGCCTGATCGTGATGAGCAGTTCTTC. Protein product: CASRSTTGPDRDEQFF.

The genes are TRBV4-3 and TRBJ2-1, with 9 bases lining up with TRBD2. V lost 1 base and J lost 4; bases outside the gene matches: 8. Germline V CDR1 and CDR2: LGHNA, YSLEER. This CDR3 contains 17 residues. Here the CDR3 reads CASSQARAGGYYNEQFF. Written as DNA, the CDR3 is TGCGCCAGCAGCCAAGCAAGGGCGGGGGGGTATTACAATGAGCAGTTCTTC.

This chain uses TRBV3-1 with TRBJ2-5; 7 bases match TRBD1. Germline assignment: CDR1 LGHDT and CDR2 YNNKEL (reference sequence). V lost 4 bases, J lost 2 bases, and 7 bases stayed unmatched. The CDR3 totals 15 residues. CDR3 nucleotides: TGTGCCAGCAGCCCCGGACAGGAGAATCAAGAGACCCAGTACTTC. Translation: CASSPGQENQETQYF.